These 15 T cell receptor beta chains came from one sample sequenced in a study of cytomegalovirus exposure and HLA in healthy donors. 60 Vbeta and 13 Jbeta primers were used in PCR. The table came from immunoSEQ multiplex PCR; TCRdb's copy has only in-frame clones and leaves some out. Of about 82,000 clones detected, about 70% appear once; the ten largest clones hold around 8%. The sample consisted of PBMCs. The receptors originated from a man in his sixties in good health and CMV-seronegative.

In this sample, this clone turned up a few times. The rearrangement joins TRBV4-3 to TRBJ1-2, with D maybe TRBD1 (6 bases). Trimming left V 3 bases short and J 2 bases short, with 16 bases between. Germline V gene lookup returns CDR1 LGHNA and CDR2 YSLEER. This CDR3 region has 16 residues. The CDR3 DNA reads TGCGCCAGCAGCCACCTGGGGGCAGGTGCCAACTATGGCTACACCTTC. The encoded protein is CASSHLGAGANYGYTF.

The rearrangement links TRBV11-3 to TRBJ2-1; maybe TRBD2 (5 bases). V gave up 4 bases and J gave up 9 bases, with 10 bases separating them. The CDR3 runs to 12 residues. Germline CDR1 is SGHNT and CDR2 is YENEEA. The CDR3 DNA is TGTGCCAGCAGCTACCTCGAGGGTGAGCAGTTCTTC. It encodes CASSYLEGEQFF.

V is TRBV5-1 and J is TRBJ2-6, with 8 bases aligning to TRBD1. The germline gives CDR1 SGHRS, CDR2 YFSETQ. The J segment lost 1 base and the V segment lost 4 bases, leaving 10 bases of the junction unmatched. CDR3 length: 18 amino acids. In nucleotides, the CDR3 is TGCGCCAGCAGCCCATACAGGGGGAGTGGATCTGGGGCCAACGTCCTGACTTTC. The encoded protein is CASSPYRGSGSGANVLTF.

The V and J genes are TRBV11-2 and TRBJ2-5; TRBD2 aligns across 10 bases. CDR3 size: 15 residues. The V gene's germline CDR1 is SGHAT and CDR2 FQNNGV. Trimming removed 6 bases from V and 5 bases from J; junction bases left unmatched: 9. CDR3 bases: TGTGCCAGCAGGCGAGCGGGAGGGCCAGGGGAGACCCAGTACTTC. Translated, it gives CASRRAGGPGETQYF. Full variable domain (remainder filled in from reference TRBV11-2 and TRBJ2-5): EAGVAQSPRYKIIEKRQSVAFWCNPISGHATLYWYQQILGQGPKLLIQFQNNGVVDDSQLPKDRFSAERLKGVDSTLKIQPAKLEDSAVYLCASRRAGGPGETQYFGPGTRLLVL.

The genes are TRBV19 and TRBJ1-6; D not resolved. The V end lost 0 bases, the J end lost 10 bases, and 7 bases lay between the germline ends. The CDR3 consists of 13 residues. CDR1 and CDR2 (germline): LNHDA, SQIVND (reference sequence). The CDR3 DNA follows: TGTGCCAGTAGTATAGATCGGGAATCACCCCTCCACTTT. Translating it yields CASSIDRESPLHF.

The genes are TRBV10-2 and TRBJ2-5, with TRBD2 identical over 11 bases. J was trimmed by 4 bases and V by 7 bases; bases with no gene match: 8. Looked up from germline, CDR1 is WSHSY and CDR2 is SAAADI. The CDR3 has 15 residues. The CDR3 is CASKTSGTRGETQYF. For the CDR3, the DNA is TGCGCCAGCAAGACTAGCGGGACAAGGGGAGAGACCCAGTACTTC.

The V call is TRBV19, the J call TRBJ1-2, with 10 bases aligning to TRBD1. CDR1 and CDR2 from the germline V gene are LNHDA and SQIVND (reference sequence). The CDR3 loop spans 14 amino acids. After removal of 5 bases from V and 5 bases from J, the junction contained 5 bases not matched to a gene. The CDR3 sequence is CASSPGDRGYGYTF. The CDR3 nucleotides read TGTGCCAGTAGTCCGGGGGACAGGGGTTATGGCTACACCTTC.

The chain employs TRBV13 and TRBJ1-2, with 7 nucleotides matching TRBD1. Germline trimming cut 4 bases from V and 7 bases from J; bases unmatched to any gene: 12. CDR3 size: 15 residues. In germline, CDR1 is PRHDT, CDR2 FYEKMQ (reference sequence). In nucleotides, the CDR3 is TGTGCCAGCAGCTCAAGTTACAGGGGTGCGATTGGCTACACCTTC. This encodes CASSSSYRGAIGYTF. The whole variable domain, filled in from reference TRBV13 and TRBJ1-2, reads AAGVIQSPRHLIKEKRETATLKCYPIPRHDTVYWYQQGPGQDPQFLISFYEKMQSDKGSIPDRFSAQQFSDYHSELNMSSLELGDSALYFCASSSSYRGAIGYTFGSGTRLTVV.

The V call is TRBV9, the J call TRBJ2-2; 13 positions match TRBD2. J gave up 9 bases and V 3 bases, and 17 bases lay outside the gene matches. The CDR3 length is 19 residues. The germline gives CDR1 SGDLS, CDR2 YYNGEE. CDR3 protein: CASSAQGAGTSGGARELFF. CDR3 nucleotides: TGTGCCAGCAGCGCCCAAGGAGCAGGAACTAGCGGGGGGGCCCGGGAGCTGTTTTTT.

CDR3 DNA sequence: TGTGCCAGCAGAGACAGGGGAGGAGGGGACACTGAAGCTTTCTTT. It specifies CASRDRGGGDTEAFF. The chain employs TRBV25-1 and TRBJ1-1; 8 positions match TRBD1. This CDR3 has 15 residues. From germline, CDR1 is MGHDK and CDR2 SYGVNS. The V gene end was trimmed by 6 bases and the J gene end by 3 bases; junction bases not matched to a gene: 9.

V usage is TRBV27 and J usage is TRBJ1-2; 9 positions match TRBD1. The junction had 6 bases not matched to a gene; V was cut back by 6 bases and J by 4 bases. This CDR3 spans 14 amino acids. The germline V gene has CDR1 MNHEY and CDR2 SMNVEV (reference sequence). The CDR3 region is CASSLDRGSYGYTF. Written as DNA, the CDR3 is TGTGCCAGCAGCTTGGACAGGGGAAGCTATGGCTACACCTTC.

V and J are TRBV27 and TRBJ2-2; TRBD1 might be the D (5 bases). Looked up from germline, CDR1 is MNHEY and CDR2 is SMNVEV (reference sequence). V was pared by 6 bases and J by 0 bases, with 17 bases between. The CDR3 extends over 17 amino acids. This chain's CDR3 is CASSQPITGTNTGELFF. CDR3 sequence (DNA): TGTGCCAGCAGCCAGCCGATTACAGGCACGAACACCGGGGAGCTGTTTTTT.

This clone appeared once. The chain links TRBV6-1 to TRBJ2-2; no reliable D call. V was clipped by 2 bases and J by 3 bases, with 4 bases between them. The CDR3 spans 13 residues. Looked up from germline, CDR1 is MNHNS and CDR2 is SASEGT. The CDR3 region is CASSERDTGELFF. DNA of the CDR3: TGTGCCAGCAGTGAACGAGACACCGGGGAGCTGTTTTTT.

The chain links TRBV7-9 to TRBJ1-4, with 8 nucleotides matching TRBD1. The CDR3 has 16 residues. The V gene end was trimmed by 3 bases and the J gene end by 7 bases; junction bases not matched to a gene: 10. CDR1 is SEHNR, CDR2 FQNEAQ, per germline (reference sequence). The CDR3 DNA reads TGTGCCAGCAGCTTGGGAGGACAGGGTGGTAGTGAAAAACTGTTTTTT. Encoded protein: CASSLGGQGGSEKLFF.

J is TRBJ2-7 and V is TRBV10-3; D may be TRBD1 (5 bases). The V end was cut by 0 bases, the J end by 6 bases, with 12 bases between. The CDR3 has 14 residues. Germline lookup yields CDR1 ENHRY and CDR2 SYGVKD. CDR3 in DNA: TGTGCCATCAGTGAGTCCCAGGGAAAGTTCGAGCAGTACTTC. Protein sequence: CAISESQGKFEQYF.